These 6 T cell receptor beta chains share one sample of origin, sequenced in a study of T cells in Graves' hyperthyroidism and ophthalmopathy. Authors of the study amplified TCR beta CDR3 regions from RNA transcripts. The study used the HTBI primer set for a first-round RT-PCR of the TCR CDR3. TCRdb re-called the multiplex PCR reads with MiXCR, one entry per CDR3 protein. The sample has some 510,000 distinct CDR3 sequences, roughly 20% seen once. Sequenced: blood. The receptors come from a man between 18 and 29 years old with Graves' hyperthyroidism.

The sample holds a few counts of this clonotype. A read error is possible here, since a much larger clone lies one base away. This chain uses TRBV28 with TRBJ1-5, with D possibly being TRBD1 (5 bases). This CDR3 spans 14 amino acids. The germline gives CDR1 MDHEN, CDR2 SYDVKM. This CDR3 is CASGLAGTNQPQHF. In DNA, the CDR3 is TGTGCCAGCGGTTTAGCAGGGACTAATCAGCCCCAGCATTTT.

This clonotype was seen many times. The rearrangement uses TRBV6-1 and TRBJ1-5; no definite D call. Germline CDR1 is MNHNS and CDR2 is SASEGT. The V end lost 6 bases, the J end lost 1 base, and 16 bases lay between the germline ends. The CDR3 consists of 16 residues. The CDR3 sequence is CASSLRGRASNQPQHF. Written as DNA, the CDR3 is TGTGCCAGCAGCCTCCGGGGTAGGGCAAGCAATCAGCCCCAGCATTTT.

This clonotype was detected many times. The V and J genes are TRBV6-5 and TRBJ1-2, with a possible D match to TRBD1 (5 bases). Trimming removed 4 bases from V and 4 bases from J, with 10 bases in between. The germline V gene has CDR1 MNHEY and CDR2 SVGAGI. CDR3 length: 13 residues. The CDR3 reads CASSFREVYGYTF. In nucleotides, the CDR3 is TGTGCCAGCAGTTTCAGGGAGGTCTATGGCTACACCTTC.

This clonotype was counted between two and nine times. V gene TRBV6-5 combines with J gene TRBJ1-6, with a possible D match to TRBD1 (5 bases). There are 15 residues in the CDR3. V was pared by 4 bases and J by 0 bases, with 7 bases between. CDR1 and CDR2 from the germline V gene are MNHEY and SVGAGI. CDR3 loop: CASSLGVSYNSPLHF. CDR3 in DNA: TGTGCCAGCAGTTTAGGGGTCTCCTATAATTCACCCCTCCACTTT.

The sample holds many counts of this clonotype. V usage is TRBV14 and J usage is TRBJ1-2, with 7 bases identical to TRBD1. This CDR3 is built from 13 residues. Germline CDR1 SGHDN, CDR2 FVKESK. V shed 4 bases, J shed 8 bases, and the junction held 7 bases outside the gene matches. Written as DNA, the CDR3 is TGTGCCAGCAGCCCTGACAGGGTGCAGGGCTACACCTTC. Translating gives CASSPDRVQGYTF.

The chain couples TRBV12-3 or TRBV12-4 to TRBJ1-1, with 9 bases that match TRBD1. This CDR3 has 16 residues. V was clipped by 4 bases and J by 4 bases; unmatched bases: 10. As DNA, the CDR3 is TGTGCCAGCAGTTCCGGGGACAGGGTTAGGCGCACTGAAGCTTTCTTT. Protein product: CASSSGDRVRRTEAFF.